This entry lists 19 T cell receptor beta chains sequenced from one sample in a study of shared clonotypes between healthy human individuals. Terminally differentiated effector memory CD45RA+ cells were excluded from the naive CD8 cells, which were CD45RO-negative and positively selected for CCR7. Some clones are missing from TCRdb's copy, which holds only in-frame ones; the method was immunoSEQ multiplex PCR. The table lists around 1,900,000 clones, around 95% of them singletons. Sample: naive CD8+ T cells from PBMCs. The receptors derive from a man between 18 and 35 years old in good health. Some clones in this sample may be carry-over from other donors' samples.

Comment on this clone: The same CDR3 also results from other DNA sequences found in this sample. The genes are TRBV27 and TRBJ1-1, with D perhaps TRBD1 (5 bases). The germline V and J ends were trimmed by 5 bases and 0 bases, with 10 bases remaining between them. Germline V gene sequence: CDR1 MNHEY, CDR2 SMNVEV (reference sequence). CDR3 length: 14 residues. CDR3 protein: CASSPGTLNTEAFF. The CDR3 nucleotides read TGTGCCAGCAGTCCCGGGACCCTGAACACTGAAGCTTTCTTT.

The chain is built from TRBV5-5 and TRBJ2-7; 14 bases agree with TRBD2. CDR1 SGHKS and CDR2 YYEKEE come from the germline V gene (reference sequence). Germline trimming cut 4 bases from V and 1 base from J; bases unmatched to any gene: 4. The CDR3 has 16 amino acids. Here the CDR3 DNA reads TGTGCCAGCAGCCCGACTAGCGGGAGGGCTTCCTACGAGCAGTACTTC. Amino acid sequence: CASSPTSGRASYEQYF. Variable domain in full (rest from reference TRBV5-5 and TRBJ2-7): DAGVTQSPTHLIKTRGQQVTLRCSPISGHKSVSWYQQVLGQGPQFIFQYYEKEERGRGNFPDRFSARQFPNYSSELNVNALLLGDSALYLCASSPTSGRASYEQYFGPGTRLTVT.

The rearrangement uses TRBV6-5 and TRBJ2-7; D possibly corresponds to TRBD1 (5 bases). Deletions cut 6 bases from V and 1 base from J, with 13 bases between. Germline CDR1 reads MNHEY; CDR2 reads SVGAGI. This CDR3 is built from 14 residues. CDR3 sequence (DNA): TGTGCCAGCAGACCCCAGGGTGGGTCCTACGAGCAGTACTTC. This translates into CASRPQGGSYEQYF.

V gene TRBV30 combines with J gene TRBJ1-1; no clear D gene. This CDR3 comprises 13 residues. The germline V gene encodes CDR1 GTSNPN and CDR2 SVGIG (reference sequence). V was shortened by 0 bases and J by 5 bases, with 10 bases between the two germline ends. In DNA form, the CDR3 reads TGTGCCTGGAGTGTTCTACGGTGGACTGAAGCTTTCTTT. This sequence encodes CAWSVLRWTEAFF. The full variable domain, in which reference TRBV30 and TRBJ1-1 provide the parts outside the CDR3, is SQTIHQWPATLVQPVGSPLSLECTVEGTSNPNLYWYRQAAGRGLQLLFYSVGIGQISSEVPQNLSASRPQDRQFILSSKKLLLSDSGFYLCAWSVLRWTEAFFGQGTRLTVV.

This clone was counted only a few times. The V and J genes are TRBV6-1 and TRBJ1-1, with TRBD1 as a possible D gene (6 bases). The germline CDR1 and CDR2 sequences are MNHNS and SASEGT. Trimming left V 2 bases short and J 4 bases short, with 11 bases between. The CDR3 is 14 residues long. Written as DNA, the CDR3 is TGTGCCAGCAGTGAATGGGGGCACAGCACTGAAGCTTTCTTT. It encodes CASSEWGHSTEAFF.

The rearrangement uses TRBV27 and TRBJ2-7; 11 bases are shared with TRBD2. The germline CDR1 and CDR2 sequences are MNHEY and SMNVEV (reference sequence). V was pared by 3 bases and J by 3 bases, with 7 bases of the junction left unmatched. The CDR3 runs 16 residues. CDR3 sequence reads: CASSLVAGGPFYEQYF. CDR3 bases: TGTGCCAGCAGTTTGGTAGCGGGAGGGCCCTTCTACGAGCAGTACTTC.

The V gene is TRBV7-8, the J gene TRBJ2-7, with D possibly being TRBD1 (5 bases). The V gene lost 5 bases and the J gene lost 2 bases, with 13 bases spanning the gap. The CDR3 covers 14 residues. Germline CDR1 is SGHVS and CDR2 is FQNEAQ. As DNA, the CDR3 is TGTGCCAGCAGCGGACACAGGAGTACCTACGAGCAGTACTTC. Translated, it gives CASSGHRSTYEQYF.

This rearrangement joins TRBV2 to TRBJ2-1, with D unresolved. Germline loops: CDR1 SNHLY, CDR2 FYNNEI. Trimming shortened V by 6 bases and J by 3 bases, and 6 bases separated the two germline ends. The CDR3 is 12 amino acids. The CDR3 sequence: CASRDLYNEQFF. The DNA of the CDR3 is TGTGCCAGCAGGGATCTCTACAATGAGCAGTTCTTC.

The V and J genes are TRBV7-2 and TRBJ1-5; D possibly corresponds to TRBD1 (5 bases). This CDR3 region has 13 residues. The germline CDR1 and CDR2 sequences are SGHTA and FQGNSA. V lost 4 bases, J lost 5 bases, and 9 bases lay in between. The CDR3 is CASSSWGDQPQHF. The CDR3, as DNA: TGTGCCAGCAGCTCTTGGGGGGATCAGCCCCAGCATTTT.

V is TRBV19 and J is TRBJ2-7, with 7 bases identical to TRBD1. Germline V gene sequence: CDR1 LNHDA, CDR2 SQIVND (reference sequence). This CDR3 spans 15 amino acids. The V gene end was trimmed by 4 bases and the J gene end by 4 bases; junction bases not matched to a gene: 10. The CDR3 spells CASSTRDSRRYEQYF. The CDR3 DNA sequence: TGTGCCAGTAGTACCCGGGACAGCCGGAGGTACGAGCAGTACTTC.

The chain employs TRBV28 and TRBJ2-7; 9 nucleotides agree with TRBD1. The J segment lost 2 bases and the V segment lost 6 bases, leaving 14 bases of the junction unmatched. The CDR3 has 17 amino acids. Germline CDR1 MDHEN, CDR2 SYDVKM. This chain's CDR3 is CASRPGTGRASTYEQYF. The DNA of the CDR3 is TGTGCCAGCAGACCCGGGACAGGGCGAGCGAGCACCTACGAGCAGTACTTC.

J is TRBJ1-2 and V is TRBV19; D gene uncertain. Germline loops: CDR1 LNHDA, CDR2 SQIVND (reference sequence). There are 12 residues in the CDR3. CDR3 in DNA: TGTGAGGCGGGGAGTCCCTCCTATGGCTACACCTTC. Translated, it gives CEAGSPSYGYTF.

The V gene is TRBV27, the J gene TRBJ2-1; the match to TRBD2 covers 7 bases. Losses at the gene ends were 6 bases for V and 8 bases for J; bases not matched to a gene: 16. The germline V gene has CDR1 MNHEY and CDR2 SMNVEV (reference sequence). This CDR3 region has 16 residues. CDR3 amino acids: CASSPRGRARYHEQFF. The CDR3 nucleotides are TGTGCCAGCAGCCCGCGGGGGAGGGCCCGTTATCATGAGCAGTTCTTC.

The chain combines TRBV27 with TRBJ2-7, with D maybe TRBD1 (6 bases). The germline V and J ends were trimmed by 3 bases and 3 bases, with 12 bases remaining between them. Per the germline V gene, CDR1 is MNHEY and CDR2 is SMNVEV (reference sequence). The CDR3 consists of 14 residues. The CDR3, as DNA: TGTGCCAGCAGTTTCCGGACAGAAGGCTACGAGCAGTACTTC. Its translation is CASSFRTEGYEQYF.

The chain links TRBV11-2 to TRBJ2-1, with 10 bases identical to TRBD2. With V trimmed by 6 bases and J by 0 bases, 2 bases remained unmatched. This CDR3 spans 15 amino acids. Germline CDR1 is SGHAT and CDR2 is FQNNGV. CDR3 coding DNA: TGTGCCAGCAGGGCTAGCGGGAGCTCCTACAATGAGCAGTTCTTC. Its translation: CASRASGSSYNEQFF.

The chain links TRBV9 to TRBJ2-7, with TRBD2 identical over 8 bases. V gave up 3 bases and J gave up 2 bases; unmatched junction bases: 19. CDR3 size: 19 residues. Germline CDR1 reads SGDLS; CDR2 reads YYNGEE. The CDR3 loop is CASSASPAGDTGQTYEQYF. The CDR3 nucleotides read TGTGCCAGCAGCGCCTCTCCAGCGGGGGATACCGGACAGACCTACGAGCAGTACTTC. Full variable domain (remainder filled in from reference TRBV9 and TRBJ2-7): DSGVTQTPKHLITATGQRVTLRCSPRSGDLSVYWYQQSLDQGLQFLIQYYNGEERAKGNILERFSAQQFPDLHSELNLSSLELGDSALYFCASSASPAGDTGQTYEQYFGPGTRLTVT.

CDR3 sequence (DNA): TGTGCCAGCAGGAGGGACGGTAACTACGAGCAGTACTTC. It yields the protein CASRRDGNYEQYF. The chain joins TRBV21-1 to TRBJ2-7. TRBV21-1 counts as a pseudogene. The CDR3 loop spans 13 amino acids.

CDR3 coding DNA: TGTGCCAGCAGCCGAGGACTAGCGGGAGTAGACGAGCAGTACTTC. Its protein is CASSRGLAGVDEQYF. The chain employs TRBV7-9 and TRBJ2-7; 13 nucleotides align to TRBD2. V shed 5 bases and J 5 bases; nucleotides not matched to a gene: 6. Germline V gives CDR1 SEHNR, CDR2 FQNEAQ (reference sequence). CDR3 size: 15 residues.

This chain joins TRBV7-2 and TRBJ1-5; D not certain. Germline V gene data show CDR1 as SGHTA and CDR2 as FQGNSA. The germline V and J ends were trimmed by 0 bases and 4 bases, with 10 bases remaining between them. This CDR3 is 15 amino acids long. CDR3 bases: TGTGCCAGCAGCTTAGCGCGGGGAAATAATCAGCCCCAGCATTTT. Its translation: CASSLARGNNQPQHF.